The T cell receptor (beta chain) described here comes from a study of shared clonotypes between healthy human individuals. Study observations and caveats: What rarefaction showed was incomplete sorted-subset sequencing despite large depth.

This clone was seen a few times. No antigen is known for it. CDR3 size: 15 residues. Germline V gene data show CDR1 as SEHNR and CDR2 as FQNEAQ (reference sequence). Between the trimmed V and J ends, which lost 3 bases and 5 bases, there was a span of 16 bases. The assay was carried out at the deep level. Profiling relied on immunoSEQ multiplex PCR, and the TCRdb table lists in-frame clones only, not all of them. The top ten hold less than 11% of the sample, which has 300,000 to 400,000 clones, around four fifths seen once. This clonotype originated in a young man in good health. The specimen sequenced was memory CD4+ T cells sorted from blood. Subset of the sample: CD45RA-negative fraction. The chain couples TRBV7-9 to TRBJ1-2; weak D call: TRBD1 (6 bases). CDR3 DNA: TGTGCCAGCAGCTTCGATGATCCAGGGGTATATGGCTACACCTTC. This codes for CASSFDDPGVYGYTF.